One and the same sample provided the 2 T cell receptor beta chains below, sequenced in a study of human T cells and chemical hapten exposure. Time point defined: patch test 1, 2 weeks after DPC sensitization. Treatment reported: therapeutic diphenylcyclopropenone sensitization with weekly scalp DPC. TCRdb reprocessed the RACE reads via MiXCR and lists one record per CDR3 protein. The data show around 380,000 distinct CDR3 sequences, roughly 4.8% seen once. This specimen was whole blood, taken in connection with sensitization to the hapten diphenylcyclopropenone (DPC). The receptor set was obtained from a woman in her 50s with alopecia areata. Some clones in this sample may be carry-over from other donors' samples.

This clonotype was seen only a few times. This chain connects TRBV29-1 to TRBJ1-2; 8 bases agree with TRBD1. This CDR3 region has 12 residues. Germline V gene sequence: CDR1 SQVTM, CDR2 ANQGSEA. The V gene end was trimmed by 7 bases and the J gene end by 4 bases; junction bases not matched to a gene: 5. The CDR3 bases are TGCAGCGGCGGGGGACAGGCCTATGGCTACACCTTC. Protein sequence: CSGGGQAYGYTF.

This clonotype was recorded many times. This rearrangement joins TRBV27 to TRBJ2-2; the D gene is possibly TRBD2 (6 bases). This CDR3 is built from 14 residues. Germline V lookup: CDR1 MNHEY, CDR2 SMNVEV (reference sequence). The ends were cut back, 4 bases at V and 4 bases at J, with 10 bases in the middle. As DNA, the CDR3 is TGTGCCAGCAGTTCCCTAGCGTTCACCGGGGAGCTGTTTTTT. It translates to CASSSLAFTGELFF.